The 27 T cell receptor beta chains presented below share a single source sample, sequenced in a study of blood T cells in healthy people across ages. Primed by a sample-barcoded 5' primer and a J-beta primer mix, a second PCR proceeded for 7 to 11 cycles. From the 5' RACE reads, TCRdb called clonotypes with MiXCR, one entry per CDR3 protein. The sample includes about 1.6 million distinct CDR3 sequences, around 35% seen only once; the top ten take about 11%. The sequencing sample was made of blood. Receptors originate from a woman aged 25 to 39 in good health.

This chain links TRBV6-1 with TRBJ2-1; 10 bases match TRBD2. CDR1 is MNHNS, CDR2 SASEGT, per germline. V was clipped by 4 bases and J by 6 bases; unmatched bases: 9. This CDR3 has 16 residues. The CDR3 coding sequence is TGTGCCAGCAGTGCCCTAGCGGGAGTTTCCGGCAATGAGCAGTTCTTC. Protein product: CASSALAGVSGNEQFF.

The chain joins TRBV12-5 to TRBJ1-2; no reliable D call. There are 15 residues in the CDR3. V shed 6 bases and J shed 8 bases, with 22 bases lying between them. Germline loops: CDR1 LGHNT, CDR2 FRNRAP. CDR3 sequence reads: CASGGGSATRRGYTF. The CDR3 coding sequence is TGTGCTAGTGGAGGAGGTTCGGCAACGAGGAGAGGCTACACCTTC.

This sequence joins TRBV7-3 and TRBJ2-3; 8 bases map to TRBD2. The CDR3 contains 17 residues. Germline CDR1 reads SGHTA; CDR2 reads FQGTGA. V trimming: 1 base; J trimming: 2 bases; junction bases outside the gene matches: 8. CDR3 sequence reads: CASSLNILAGSTDTQYF. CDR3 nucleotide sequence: TGTGCCAGCAGCTTAAACATCCTAGCGGGTTCCACAGATACGCAGTATTTT.

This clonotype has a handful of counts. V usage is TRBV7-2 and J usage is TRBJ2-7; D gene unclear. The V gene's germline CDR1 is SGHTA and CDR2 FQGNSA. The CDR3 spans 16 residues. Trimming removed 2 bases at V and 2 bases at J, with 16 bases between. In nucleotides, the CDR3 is TGTGCCAGCAGCTTAAATAGGGCCACCGTTCCCTACGAGCAGTACTTC. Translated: CASSLNRATVPYEQYF.

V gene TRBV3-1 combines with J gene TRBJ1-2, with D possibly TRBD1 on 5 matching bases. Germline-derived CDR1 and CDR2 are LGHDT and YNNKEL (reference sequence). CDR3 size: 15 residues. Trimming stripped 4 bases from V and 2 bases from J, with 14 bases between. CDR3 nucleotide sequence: TGTGCCAGCAGCCTCCAAGGGACCGGAAACTATGGCTACACCTTC. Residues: CASSLQGTGNYGYTF. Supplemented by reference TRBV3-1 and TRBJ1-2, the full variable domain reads DTAVSQTPKYLVTQMGNDKSIKCEQNLGHDTMYWYKQDSKKFLKIMFSYNNKELIINETVPNRFSPKSPDKAHLNLHINSLELGDSAVYFCASSLQGTGNYGYTFGSGTRLTVV.

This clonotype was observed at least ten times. The CDR3: CASSLGAGEQFF. The CDR3 region has the DNA TGTGCCAGCAGCTTGGGGGCAGGTGAGCAGTTCTTC. V gene TRBV13 combines with J gene TRBJ2-1, with D tentatively TRBD1 (6 bases). The V and J ends lost 3 bases and 9 bases respectively, with 9 bases between them. Per germline, CDR1 PRHDT and CDR2 FYEKMQ (reference sequence). The CDR3 runs to 12 residues.

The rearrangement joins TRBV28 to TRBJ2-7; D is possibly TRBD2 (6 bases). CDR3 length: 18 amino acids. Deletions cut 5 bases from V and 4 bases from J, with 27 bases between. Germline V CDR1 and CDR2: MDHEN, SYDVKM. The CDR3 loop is CASSPQYHSTSKGYEQYF. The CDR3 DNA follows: TGTGCCAGCAGTCCCCAATATCACTCGACTAGTAAGGGATACGAGCAGTACTTC.

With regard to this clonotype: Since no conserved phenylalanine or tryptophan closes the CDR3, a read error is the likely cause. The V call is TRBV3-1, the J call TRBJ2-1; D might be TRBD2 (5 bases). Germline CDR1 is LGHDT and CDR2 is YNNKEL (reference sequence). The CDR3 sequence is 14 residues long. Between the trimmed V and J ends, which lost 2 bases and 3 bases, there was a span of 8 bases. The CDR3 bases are TGTGCCAGCAGCCAAAGAACTAGCTACAATGAGCAGTTCTGC. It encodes CASSQRTSYNEQFC.

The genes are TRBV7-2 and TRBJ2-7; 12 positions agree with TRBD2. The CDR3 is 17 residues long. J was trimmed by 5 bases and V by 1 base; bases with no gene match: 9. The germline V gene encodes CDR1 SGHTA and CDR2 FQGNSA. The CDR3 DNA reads TGTGCCAGCAGCTTAGTAGTCCTAGCGGGGGGGCCTAACGAGCAGTACTTC. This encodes CASSLVVLAGGPNEQYF. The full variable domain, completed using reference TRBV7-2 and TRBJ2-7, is GAGVSQSPSNKVTEKGKDVELRCDPISGHTALYWYRQSLGQGLEFLIYFQGNSAPDKSGLPSDRFSAERTGGSVSTLTIQRTQQEDSAVYLCASSLVVLAGGPNEQYFGPGTRLTVT.

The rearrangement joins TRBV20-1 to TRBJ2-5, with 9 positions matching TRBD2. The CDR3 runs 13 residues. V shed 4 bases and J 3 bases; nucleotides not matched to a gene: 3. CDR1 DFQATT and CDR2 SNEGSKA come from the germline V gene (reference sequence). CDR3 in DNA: TGCAGTGCTAAAGCGGGAGGTGAAGAGACCCAGTACTTC. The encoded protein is CSAKAGGEETQYF.

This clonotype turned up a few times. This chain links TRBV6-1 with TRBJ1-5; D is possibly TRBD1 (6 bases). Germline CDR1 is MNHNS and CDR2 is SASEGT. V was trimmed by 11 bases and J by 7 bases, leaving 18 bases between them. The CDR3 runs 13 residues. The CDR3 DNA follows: TGTGCCGGGATACAGGGCGACGGGCAGCCCCAGCATTTT. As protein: CAGIQGDGQPQHF.

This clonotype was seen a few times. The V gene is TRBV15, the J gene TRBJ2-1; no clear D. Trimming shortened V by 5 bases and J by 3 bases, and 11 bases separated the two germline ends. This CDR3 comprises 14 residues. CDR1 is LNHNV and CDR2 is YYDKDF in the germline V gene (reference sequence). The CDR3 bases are TGTGCCACCAGCCTATCGGCGGTCTACAATGAGCAGTTCTTC. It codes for CATSLSAVYNEQFF. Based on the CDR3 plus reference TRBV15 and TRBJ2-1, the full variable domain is DAMVIQNPRYQVTQFGKPVTLSCSQTLNHNVMYWYQQKSSQAPKLLFHYYDKDFNNEADTPDNFQSRRPNTSFCFLDIRSPGLGDTAMYLCATSLSAVYNEQFFGPGTRLTVL.

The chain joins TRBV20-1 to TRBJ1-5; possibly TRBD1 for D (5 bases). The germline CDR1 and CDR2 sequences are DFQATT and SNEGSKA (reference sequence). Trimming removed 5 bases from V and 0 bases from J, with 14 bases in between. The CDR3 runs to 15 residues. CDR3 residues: CSAGQGSNSNQPQHF. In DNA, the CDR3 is TGCAGTGCTGGGCAGGGCTCCAATAGCAATCAGCCCCAGCATTTT.

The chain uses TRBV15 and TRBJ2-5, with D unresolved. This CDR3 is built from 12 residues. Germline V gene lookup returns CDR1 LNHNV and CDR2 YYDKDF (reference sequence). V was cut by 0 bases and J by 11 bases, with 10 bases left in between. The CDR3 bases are TGTGCCACCAGCAGAGATCGATTCAGGCAGTACTTC. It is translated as CATSRDRFRQYF.

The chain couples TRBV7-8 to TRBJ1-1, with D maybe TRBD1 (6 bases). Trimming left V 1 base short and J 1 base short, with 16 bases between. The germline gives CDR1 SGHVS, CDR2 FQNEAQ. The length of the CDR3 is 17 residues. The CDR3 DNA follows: TGTGCCAGCAGCTTAGGCGTCAGGGGAGGAGGGAACACTGAAGCTTTCTTT. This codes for CASSLGVRGGGNTEAFF.

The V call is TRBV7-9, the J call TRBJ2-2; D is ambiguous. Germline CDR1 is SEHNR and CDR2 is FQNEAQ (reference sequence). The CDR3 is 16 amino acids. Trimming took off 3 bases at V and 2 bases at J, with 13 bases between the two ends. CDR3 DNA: TGTGCCAGCAGCTTCCTTTGGGCAGCTAACACCGGGGAGCTGTTTTTT. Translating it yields CASSFLWAANTGELFF.

The CDR3 nucleotides read TGTGCCAGCAGTGAAAGGGCAGGGGGCCGCAATGAGCAGTTCTTC. This encodes CASSERAGGRNEQFF. This chain connects TRBV6-4 to TRBJ2-1, with 8 bases that match TRBD1. V lost 3 bases, J lost 6 bases, and 7 bases stayed unmatched. There are 15 residues in the CDR3. CDR1 is MRHNA and CDR2 is SNTAGT in the germline V gene.

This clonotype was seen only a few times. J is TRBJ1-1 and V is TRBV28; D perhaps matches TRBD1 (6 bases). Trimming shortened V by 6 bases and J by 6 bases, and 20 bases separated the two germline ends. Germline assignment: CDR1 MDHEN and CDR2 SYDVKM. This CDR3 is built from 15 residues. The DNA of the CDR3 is TGTGCCAGCAGGGCCCTCCTCGGGGGCGGGTCTGAAGCTTTCTTT. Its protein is CASRALLGGGSEAFF.

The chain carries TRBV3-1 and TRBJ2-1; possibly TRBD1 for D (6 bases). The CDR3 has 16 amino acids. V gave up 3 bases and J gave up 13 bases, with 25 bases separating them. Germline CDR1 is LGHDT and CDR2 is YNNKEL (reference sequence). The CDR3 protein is CASSQGAGAASRQQFF. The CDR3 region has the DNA TGTGCCAGCAGCCAGGGTGCAGGGGCCGCTTCCAGGCAACAGTTCTTC.

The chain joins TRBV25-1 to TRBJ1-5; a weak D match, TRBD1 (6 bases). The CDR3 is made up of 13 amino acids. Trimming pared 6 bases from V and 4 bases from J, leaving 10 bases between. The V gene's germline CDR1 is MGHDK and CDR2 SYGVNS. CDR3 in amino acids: CASRGGPNQPQHF. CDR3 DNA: TGTGCCAGCAGGGGGGGGCCGAATCAGCCCCAGCATTTT. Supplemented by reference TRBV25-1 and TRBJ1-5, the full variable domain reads EADIYQTPRYLVIGTGKKITLECSQTMGHDKMYWYQQDPGMELHLIHYSYGVNSTEKGDLSSESTVSRIRTEHFPLTLESARPSHTSQYLCASRGGPNQPQHFGDGTRLSIL.

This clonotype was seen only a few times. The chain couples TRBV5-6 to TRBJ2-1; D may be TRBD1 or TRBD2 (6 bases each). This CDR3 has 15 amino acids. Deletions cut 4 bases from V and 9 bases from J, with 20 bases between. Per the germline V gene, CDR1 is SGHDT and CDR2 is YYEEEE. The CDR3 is CASSPTGRGTFEQFF. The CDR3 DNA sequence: TGTGCCAGCAGCCCGACGGGTAGGGGGACTTTTGAGCAGTTCTTC.

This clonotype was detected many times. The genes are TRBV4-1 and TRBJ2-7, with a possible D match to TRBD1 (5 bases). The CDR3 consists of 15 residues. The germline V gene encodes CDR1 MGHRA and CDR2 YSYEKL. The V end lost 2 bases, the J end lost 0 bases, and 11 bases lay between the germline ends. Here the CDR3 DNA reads TGCGCCAGCAGCCAATTTACGACAGTCTCCTACGAGCAGTACTTC. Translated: CASSQFTTVSYEQYF.

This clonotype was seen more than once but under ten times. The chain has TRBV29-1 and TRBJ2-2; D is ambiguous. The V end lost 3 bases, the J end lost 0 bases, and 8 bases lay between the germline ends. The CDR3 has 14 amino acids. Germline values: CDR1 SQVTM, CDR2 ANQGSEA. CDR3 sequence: CSVDTVSNTGELFF. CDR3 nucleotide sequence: TGCAGCGTTGATACGGTATCGAACACCGGGGAGCTGTTTTTT.

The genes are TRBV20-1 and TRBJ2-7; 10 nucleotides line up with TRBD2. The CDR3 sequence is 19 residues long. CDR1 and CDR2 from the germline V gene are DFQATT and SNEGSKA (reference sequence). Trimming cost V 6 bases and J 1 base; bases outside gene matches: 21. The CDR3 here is CSALGLAKRLRPGSYEQYF. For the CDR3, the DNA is TGCAGTGCCCTGGGACTAGCGAAACGACTCCGCCCGGGATCCTACGAGCAGTACTTC.

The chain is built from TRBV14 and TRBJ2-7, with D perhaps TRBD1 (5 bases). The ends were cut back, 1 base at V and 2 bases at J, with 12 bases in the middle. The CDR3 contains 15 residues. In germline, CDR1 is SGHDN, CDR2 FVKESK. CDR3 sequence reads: CASSQGAGPAYEQYF. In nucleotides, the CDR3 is TGTGCCAGCAGCCAAGGTGCAGGGCCAGCCTACGAGCAGTACTTC.

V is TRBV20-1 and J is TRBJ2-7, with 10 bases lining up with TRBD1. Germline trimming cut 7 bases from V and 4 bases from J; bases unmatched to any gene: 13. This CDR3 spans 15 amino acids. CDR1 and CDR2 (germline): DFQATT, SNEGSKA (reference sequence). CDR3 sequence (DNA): TGCAGTGTCCGAGTGGGGACAGGGGCGGATTACGAGCAGTACTTC. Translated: CSVRVGTGADYEQYF.

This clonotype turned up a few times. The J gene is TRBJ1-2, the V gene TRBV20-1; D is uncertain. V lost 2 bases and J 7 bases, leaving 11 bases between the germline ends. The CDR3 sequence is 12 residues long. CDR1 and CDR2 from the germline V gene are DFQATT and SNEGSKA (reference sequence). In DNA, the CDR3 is TGCAGTGCTAGATCCTTGGAAGTTGGCTACACCTTC. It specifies CSARSLEVGYTF.